This passage covers 21 T cell receptor beta chains from one sample sequenced in a study of blood T cell repertoires in COVID-19 (dated by TCRdb to between 2020 and 2021). Library creation used the immunoSEQ multiplex PCR assay. Held by TCRdb, this immuneACCESS table contains in-frame sequences only and omits some clones. Under half of the omission traces to an unresolved V gene where checked; the cause of the rest is unknown. The sample data list fewer than 150,000 clones, and about 78% of these were observed just once. The ten largest clones capture under 3% of the sample. Sequenced: peripheral blood. The receptors here all came from a man between 65 and 85 years old with acute or convalescent COVID-19.

The chain carries TRBV3-1 (or the pseudogene TRBV3-2) and TRBJ2-7, with 8 bases that match TRBD2. Germline V gene sequence: CDR1 LGHDT, CDR2 YNNKEL (reference sequence). CDR3 length: 14 residues. Trimming cost V 7 bases and J 9 bases; bases outside gene matches: 14. CDR3 sequence reads: CASTDSAGALLQYF. CDR3 nucleotide sequence: TGTGCCAGCACCGATTCAGCGGGGGCGTTATTGCAGTACTTC.

CDR3 protein: CASSVGVGTYEQYF. Here the CDR3 DNA reads TGTGCCAGCAGCGTCGGGGTTGGGACCTACGAGCAGTACTTC. The chain joins TRBV7-2 to TRBJ2-7, with D possibly matching TRBD2 (5 bases). This CDR3 has 14 amino acids. V was clipped by 5 bases and J by 2 bases, with 13 bases between them. Germline V gene sequence: CDR1 SGHTA, CDR2 FQGNSA. Based on the CDR3 plus reference TRBV7-2 and TRBJ2-7, the full variable domain is GAGVSQSPSNKVTEKGKDVELRCDPISGHTALYWYRQSLGQGLEFLIYFQGNSAPDKSGLPSDRFSAERTGGSVSTLTIQRTQQEDSAVYLCASSVGVGTYEQYFGPGTRLTVT.

This clone appeared a few times. The chain is built from TRBV10-3 and TRBJ2-6, with a weak D call TRBD2 (7 bases). The CDR3 is 18 residues long. The germline V and J ends were trimmed by 6 bases and 4 bases, with 22 bases remaining between them. The germline V gene encodes CDR1 ENHRY and CDR2 SYGVKD. CDR3 loop: CAISPKGGRGSGANVLTF. The CDR3 bases are TGTGCCATCAGCCCCAAGGGGGGGAGAGGTTCCGGGGCCAACGTCCTGACTTTC.

This clone was seen more than once but under ten times. The CDR3 DNA is TGTGCCAGCAGCGGACAAGTGAACACCGGGGAGCTGTTTTTT. Translation gives CASSGQVNTGELFF. J is TRBJ2-2 and V is TRBV9; D uncertain. The ends were cut back, 3 bases at V and 1 base at J, with 7 bases in the middle. CDR1 and CDR2 (germline): SGDLS, YYNGEE. The CDR3 runs to 14 residues.

The rearrangement links TRBV4-1 to TRBJ2-7, with TRBD2 matching over 10 bases. This CDR3 is 18 amino acids long. J was trimmed by 0 bases and V by 0 bases; bases with no gene match: 8. Germline V gives CDR1 MGHRA, CDR2 YSYEKL. The CDR3 here is CASSQEALAGINSYEQYF. Written as DNA, the CDR3 is TGCGCCAGCAGCCAAGAAGCACTAGCGGGGATAAACTCCTACGAGCAGTACTTC.

This clone has more than one count but fewer than ten. This chain connects TRBV7-2 to TRBJ2-1, with D tentatively TRBD1 (7 bases). V was trimmed by 5 bases and J by 5 bases, leaving 16 bases between them. The CDR3 runs 15 residues. Germline CDR1 reads SGHTA; CDR2 reads FQGNSA. The CDR3 sequence: CASSVQGGIHNEQFF. CDR3 DNA: TGTGCCAGCAGCGTCCAGGGGGGCATCCACAATGAGCAGTTCTTC.

For the CDR3, the DNA is TGTGCCAGCAGTCGGACAGGGGGGAGGGAAAAACTGTTTTTT. It specifies CASSRTGGREKLFF. The rearrangement uses TRBV6-5 and TRBJ1-4; 10 bases line up with TRBD1. The junction had 5 bases not matched to a gene; V was cut back by 5 bases and J by 8 bases. This CDR3 has 14 residues. Germline values: CDR1 MNHEY, CDR2 SVGAGI.

The chain employs TRBV7-3 and TRBJ2-3, with D uncertain. Trimming pared 2 bases from V and 1 base from J, leaving 10 bases between. The CDR3 covers 15 residues. Germline V gene lookup returns CDR1 SGHTA and CDR2 FQGTGA. CDR3 amino acids: CASSLSGPGTDTQYF. The CDR3 DNA follows: TGTGCCAGCAGCTTATCAGGCCCCGGCACAGATACGCAGTATTTT.

V gene TRBV19 combines with J gene TRBJ1-5; 8 bases agree with TRBD1. After removal of 4 bases from V and 2 bases from J, the junction contained 4 bases not matched to a gene. This CDR3 contains 15 residues. The germline CDR1 and CDR2 sequences are LNHDA and SQIVND (reference sequence). CDR3 nucleotides: TGTGCCAGTAGTAAGGACAGGGTAGGCAATCAGCCCCAGCATTTT. It specifies CASSKDRVGNQPQHF.

This clone was seen only a few times. The chain uses TRBV5-1 and TRBJ1-5, with unresolved D. Germline CDR1 SGHRS, CDR2 YFSETQ. V was trimmed by 0 bases and J by 5 bases, leaving 12 bases between them. The CDR3 is 15 amino acids. The CDR3 nucleotides read TGCGCCAGCAGCTTGGCCGGGGAGGCCCATCAGCCCCAGCATTTT. Amino acids: CASSLAGEAHQPQHF. Variable domain in full (rest from reference TRBV5-1 and TRBJ1-5): KAGVTQTPRYLIKTRGQQVTLSCSPISGHRSVSWYQQTPGQGLQFLFEYFSETQRNKGNFPGRFSGRQFSNSRSEMNVSTLELGDSALYLCASSLAGEAHQPQHFGDGTRLSIL.

The V call is TRBV5-1, the J call TRBJ2-2; possibly TRBD1 for D (5 bases). The CDR3 totals 15 residues. Deletions cut 1 base from V and 5 bases from J, with 12 bases between. Germline CDR1 and CDR2: SGHRS and YFSETQ. The CDR3 region has the DNA TGCGCCAGCAGCTTGCTCCAGGGCCGGACCGGGGAGCTGTTTTTT. Translating gives CASSLLQGRTGELFF.

The rearrangement uses TRBV28 and TRBJ1-2, with D possibly TRBD1 on 6 matching bases. This CDR3 spans 14 amino acids. Trimming removed 3 bases at V and 4 bases at J, with 12 bases between. Germline-derived CDR1 and CDR2 are MDHEN and SYDVKM. The DNA of the CDR3 is TGTGCCAGCAGTTTTACAGGGAGGGGCTATGGCTACACCTTC. This codes for CASSFTGRGYGYTF.

The V and J genes are TRBV5-6 and TRBJ2-1; D might be TRBD2 (6 bases). The CDR3 has 16 amino acids. Germline values: CDR1 SGHDT, CDR2 YYEEEE. The germline V and J ends were trimmed by 4 bases and 4 bases, with 18 bases remaining between them. CDR3 in amino acids: CASSPPVGGRYNEQFF. CDR3 nucleotide sequence: TGTGCCAGCAGCCCCCCGGTGGGGGGACGATACAATGAGCAGTTCTTC.

The chain carries TRBV9 and TRBJ2-7; 8 nucleotides agree with TRBD2. CDR3 length equals 14 residues. V lost 0 bases, J lost 7 bases, and 6 bases stayed unmatched. In germline, CDR1 is SGDLS, CDR2 YYNGEE. The CDR3 coding sequence is TGTGCCAGCAGCGTAGCGGGGGGGTCTTTGGAGCAGTACTTC. It specifies CASSVAGGSLEQYF.

This clone came up a few times. J is TRBJ2-7 and V is TRBV7-9; 8 bases fit TRBD1. This CDR3 has 18 amino acids. Germline-derived CDR1 and CDR2 are SEHNR and FQNEAQ (reference sequence). After removal of 0 bases from V and 5 bases from J, the junction contained 15 bases not matched to a gene. The CDR3 DNA reads as TGTGCCAGCAGCTTAGCATTTGGACAGGGTTATTATCTCCACGAGCAGTACTTC. It specifies CASSLAFGQGYYLHEQYF.

Comment on this clone: Other DNA sequences of this sample code for an identical CDR3. V is TRBV29-1 and J is TRBJ2-3; no definite D call. V lost 6 bases to trimming and J lost 1 base, with 8 bases between them. Germline V CDR1 and CDR2: SQVTM, ANQGSEA. The CDR3 totals 12 residues. CDR3 coding DNA: TGCAGCGTAGATACGGGCACAGATACGCAGTATTTT. Translating gives CSVDTGTDTQYF.

This chain links TRBV4-3 with TRBJ1-6; TRBD1 might be the D (5 bases). This CDR3 contains 20 residues. Trimming stripped 3 bases from V and 10 bases from J, with 31 bases between. CDR1 and CDR2 (germline): LGHNA, YSLEER. Here the CDR3 reads CASSHDLRLRVGEATSPLHF. The CDR3, as DNA: TGCGCCAGCAGCCATGACCTCAGATTACGGGTGGGGGAGGCTACCTCACCCCTCCACTTT.

The chain joins TRBV2 to TRBJ1-1, with 10 bases fitting TRBD1. CDR1 SNHLY and CDR2 FYNNEI come from the germline V gene. This CDR3 is built from 13 residues. The J segment lost 7 bases and the V segment lost 8 bases, leaving 7 bases of the junction unmatched. CDR3 nucleotides: TGTGCCAGCGGAAGACAGGGGGCGGGTGAAGCTTTCTTT. Protein sequence: CASGRQGAGEAFF.

CDR3: CASSPEASSYEQYF. The DNA for the CDR3 is TGCGCCAGCAGCCCGGAGGCAAGCTCCTACGAGCAGTACTTC. V and J are TRBV5-1 and TRBJ2-7; TRBD2 might be the D (5 bases). This CDR3 region has 14 residues. Germline loops: CDR1 SGHRS, CDR2 YFSETQ. V was trimmed by 4 bases and J by 0 bases, leaving 11 bases between them.

A single count supports this clone. The chain uses TRBV3-1 (or the pseudogene TRBV3-2) and TRBJ1-2; 7 bases line up with TRBD1. The CDR3 runs 14 residues. Germline lookup yields CDR1 LGHDT and CDR2 YNNKEL (reference sequence). V dropped 4 bases and J dropped 5; count of bases not matched to a gene: 7. The DNA for the CDR3 is TGTGCCAGCAGCCCCCGGGACAGAGGATATGGCTACACCTTC. Its protein is CASSPRDRGYGYTF.

This clone was recorded once. The chain employs TRBV3-1 (or the pseudogene TRBV3-2) and TRBJ1-1; D gene uncertain. CDR3 length: 14 amino acids. CDR1 and CDR2 from the germline V gene are LGHDT and YNNKEL (reference sequence). Trimming cost V 1 base and J 1 base, with 7 bases left between them. The DNA for the CDR3 is TGTGCCAGCAGCCAAGGGACTAAGAACACTGAAGCTTTCTTT. It encodes CASSQGTKNTEAFF.